This T cell receptor beta chain was sequenced during a study of shared clonotypes between healthy human individuals. Study summary: Donors had three CD4 naive, three CD4 memory, two CD8 naive and one CD8 memory plate apiece.

TCRdb's table, derived via immunoSEQ multiplex PCR, lists solely in-frame clones and lacks some. This table has 2 million to 2.5 million clones, just under 95% appearing once. A single count supports this clone. Trimming took off 5 bases at V and 6 bases at J, with 11 bases between the two ends. The CDR3 contains 11 residues. CDR1 is GTSNPN, CDR2 SVGIG, per germline (reference sequence). CD45RO-negative cells were positively selected for CCR7, leaving out terminally differentiated effector memory CD45RA+ cells. Those who donated were healthy HIV-negative adults, with no recent acute infections or vaccinations reported.

V gene TRBV30 combines with J gene TRBJ2-7; tentative D call: TRBD2 (5 bases). The sample consisted of naive CD8+ T cells sorted from blood. The TCR sequence derives from a man aged 18-30 years in good health. This chain's CDR3 is CAWDTEGEQYF. CDR3 nucleotides: TGTGCCTGGGATACAGAGGGCGAGCAGTACTTC.